This TCR beta chain emerged from a study of T cells in Graves' hyperthyroidism and ophthalmopathy. There are 15 residues in the CDR3. Germline CDR1 reads SNHLY; CDR2 reads FYNNEI. V was shortened by 9 bases and J by 4 bases, with 19 bases between the two germline ends. Template material for amplifying TCR beta CDR3 regions consisted of RNA transcripts. TCR CDR3 underwent first-round RT-PCR with the HTBI primer set. TCRdb processed the multiplex PCR reads anew with MiXCR; each CDR3 protein has one entry. The data hold 250,000 to 300,000 distinct CDR3 sequences, with roughly an eighth observed a single time.

This clonotype originated in a woman in her 40s with Graves' hyperthyroidism. The sequencing input was blood. The chain joins TRBV2 to TRBJ1-5; a weak D match, TRBD1 (5 bases). CDR3 amino acids: CASSNLGARNQPQHF. Written as DNA, the CDR3 is TGTGCCAGTAGCAACCTCGGGGCGCGAAATCAGCCCCAGCATTTT.